The clone carrying this T cell receptor (beta chain) was counted many times. Its antigen is unidentified. One junction end does not reproduce the germline sequence, and a read error may be involved. Via MiXCR, TCRdb re-called the 5' RACE reads, giving one row per CDR3 protein. The sample gives 690,000 or so distinct CDR3 sequences, around 8.3% of which show up once; more than 0.75% is in the top ten. The donors were all healthy and Caucasian. The data derive from a study of identical twins. General study findings and limits: Conclusions were based on cross-sectional statistical analysis, without following the same donors. Beta out-of-frame sequences showed weaker excess sharing between twins.

From germline, CDR1 is MDHEN and CDR2 SYDVKM. The CDR3 has 16 residues. These data were also reused for a study on yellow fever vaccine responses in identical twins.

The V call is TRBV28, the J call TRBJ2-7; 7 nucleotides align to TRBD2. The TCR originated in a woman aged 18 to 35 in good health. The material sequenced was PBMCs. The CDR3 sequence: CASSLVAGGSSYEQYF. The DNA of the CDR3 is TGTGCCAGCAGTTTGGTAGCCGGGGGGAGCTCCTATGAGCAGTACTTC.